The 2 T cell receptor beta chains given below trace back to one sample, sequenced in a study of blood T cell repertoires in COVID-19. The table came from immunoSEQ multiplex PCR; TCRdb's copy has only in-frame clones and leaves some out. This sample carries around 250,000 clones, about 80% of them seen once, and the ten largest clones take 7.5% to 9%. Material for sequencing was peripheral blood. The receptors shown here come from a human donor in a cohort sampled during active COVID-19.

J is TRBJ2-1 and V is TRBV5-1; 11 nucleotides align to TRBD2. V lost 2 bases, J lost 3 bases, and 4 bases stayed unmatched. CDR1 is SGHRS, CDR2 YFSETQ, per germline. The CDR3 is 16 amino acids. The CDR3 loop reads CASSLTGTSGYNEQFF. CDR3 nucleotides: TGCGCCAGCAGCTTAACCGGGACTAGCGGCTACAATGAGCAGTTCTTC.

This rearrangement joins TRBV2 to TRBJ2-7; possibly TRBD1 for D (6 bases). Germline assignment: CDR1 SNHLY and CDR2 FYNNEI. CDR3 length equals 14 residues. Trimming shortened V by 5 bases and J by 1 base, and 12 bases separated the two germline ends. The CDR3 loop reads CASSSQGSSYEQYF. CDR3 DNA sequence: TGTGCCAGCAGTAGTCAGGGGTCTTCCTACGAGCAGTACTTC.